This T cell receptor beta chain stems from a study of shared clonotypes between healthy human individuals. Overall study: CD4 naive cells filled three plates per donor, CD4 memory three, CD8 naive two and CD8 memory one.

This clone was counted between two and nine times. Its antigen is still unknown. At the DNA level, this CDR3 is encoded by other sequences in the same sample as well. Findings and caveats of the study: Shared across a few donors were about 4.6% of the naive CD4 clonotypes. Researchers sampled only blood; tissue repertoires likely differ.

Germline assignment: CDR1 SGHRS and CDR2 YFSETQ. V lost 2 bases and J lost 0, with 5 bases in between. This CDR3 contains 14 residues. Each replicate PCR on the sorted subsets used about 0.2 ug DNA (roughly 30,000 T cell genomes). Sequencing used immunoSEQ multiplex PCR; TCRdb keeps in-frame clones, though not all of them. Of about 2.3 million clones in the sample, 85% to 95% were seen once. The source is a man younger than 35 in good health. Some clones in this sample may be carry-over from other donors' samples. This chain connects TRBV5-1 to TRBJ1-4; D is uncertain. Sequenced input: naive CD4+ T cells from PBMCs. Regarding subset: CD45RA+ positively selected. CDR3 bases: TGCGCCAGCAGCTTAGGAGCAACTAATGAAAAACTGTTTTTT. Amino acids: CASSLGATNEKLFF. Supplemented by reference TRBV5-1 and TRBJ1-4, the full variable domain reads KAGVTQTPRYLIKTRGQQVTLSCSPISGHRSVSWYQQTPGQGLQFLFEYFSETQRNKGNFPGRFSGRQFSNSRSEMNVSTLELGDSALYLCASSLGATNEKLFFGSGTQLSVL.